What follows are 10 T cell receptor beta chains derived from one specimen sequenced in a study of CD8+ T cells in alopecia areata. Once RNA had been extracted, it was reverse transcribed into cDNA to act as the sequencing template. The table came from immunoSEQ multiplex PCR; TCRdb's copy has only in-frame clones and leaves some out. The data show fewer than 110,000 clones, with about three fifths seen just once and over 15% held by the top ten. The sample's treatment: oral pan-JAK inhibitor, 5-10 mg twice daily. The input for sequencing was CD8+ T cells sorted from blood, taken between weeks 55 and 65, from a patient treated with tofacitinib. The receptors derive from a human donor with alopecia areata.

The CDR3 region is CASSYISEQFF. DNA for the CDR3: TGTGCCAGCTCGTATATTAGTGAGCAGTTCTTC. The chain recombines TRBV2 with TRBJ2-1, with no clear D. The V and J ends lost 8 bases and 9 bases respectively, with 11 bases between them. The germline V gene encodes CDR1 SNHLY and CDR2 FYNNEI. The CDR3 loop spans 11 amino acids.

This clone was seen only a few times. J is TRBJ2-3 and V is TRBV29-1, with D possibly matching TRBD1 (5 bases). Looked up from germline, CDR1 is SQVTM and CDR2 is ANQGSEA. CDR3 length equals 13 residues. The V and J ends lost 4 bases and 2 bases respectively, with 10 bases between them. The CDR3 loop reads CSVVQVNTDTQYF. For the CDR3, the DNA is TGCAGCGTTGTACAGGTCAACACAGATACGCAGTATTTT.

CDR3 region: CASSAGARLAGHNEQFF. CDR3 coding DNA: TGTGCCAGCAGCGCAGGCGCTCGACTAGCGGGGCACAATGAGCAGTTCTTC. This rearrangement joins TRBV7-6 to TRBJ2-1; TRBD2 matches 11 bases. Germline V gene sequence: CDR1 SGHVS, CDR2 FNYEAQ. J was trimmed by 5 bases and V by 5 bases; bases with no gene match: 11. This CDR3 is built from 17 residues.

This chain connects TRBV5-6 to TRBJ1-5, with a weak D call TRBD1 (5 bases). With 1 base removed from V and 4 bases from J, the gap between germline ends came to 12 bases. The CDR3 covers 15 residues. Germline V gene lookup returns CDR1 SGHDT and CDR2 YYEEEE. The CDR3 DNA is TGTGCCAGCAGCTTGTGGGGCAGCGGGAATCAGCCCCAGCATTTT. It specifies CASSLWGSGNQPQHF.

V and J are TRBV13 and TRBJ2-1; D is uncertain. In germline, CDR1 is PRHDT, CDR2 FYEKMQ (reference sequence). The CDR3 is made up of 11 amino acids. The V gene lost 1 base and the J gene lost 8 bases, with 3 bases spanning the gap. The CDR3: CASSLEYEQFF. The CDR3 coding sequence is TGTGCCAGCAGCTTAGAGTATGAGCAGTTCTTC. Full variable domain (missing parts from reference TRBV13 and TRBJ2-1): AAGVIQSPRHLIKEKRETATLKCYPIPRHDTVYWYQQGPGQDPQFLISFYEKMQSDKGSIPDRFSAQQFSDYHSELNMSSLELGDSALYFCASSLEYEQFFGPGTRLTVL.

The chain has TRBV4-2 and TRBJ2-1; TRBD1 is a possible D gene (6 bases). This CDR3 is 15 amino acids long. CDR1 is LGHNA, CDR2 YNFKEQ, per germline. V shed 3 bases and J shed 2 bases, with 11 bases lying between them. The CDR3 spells CASSHTGSPYNEQFF. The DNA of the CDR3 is TGTGCCAGCAGCCATACAGGGTCCCCCTACAATGAGCAGTTCTTC.

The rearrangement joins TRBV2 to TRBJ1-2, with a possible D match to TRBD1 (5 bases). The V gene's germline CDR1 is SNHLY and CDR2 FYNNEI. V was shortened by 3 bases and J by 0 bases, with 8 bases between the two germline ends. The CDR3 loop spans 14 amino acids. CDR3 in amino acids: CASSEGGANYGYTF. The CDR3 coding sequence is TGTGCCAGCAGTGAGGGGGGAGCTAACTATGGCTACACCTTC.

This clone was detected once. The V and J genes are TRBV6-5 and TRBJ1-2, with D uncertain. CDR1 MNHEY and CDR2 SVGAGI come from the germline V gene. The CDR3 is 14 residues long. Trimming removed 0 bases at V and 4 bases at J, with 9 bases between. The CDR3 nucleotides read TGTGCCAGCAGTTACTCAGGGCTTGGCTATGGCTACACCTTC. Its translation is CASSYSGLGYGYTF.

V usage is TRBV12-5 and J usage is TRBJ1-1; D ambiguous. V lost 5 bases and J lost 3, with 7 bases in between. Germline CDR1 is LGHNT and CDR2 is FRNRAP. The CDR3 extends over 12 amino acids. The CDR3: CASGPSDTEAFF. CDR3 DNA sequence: TGTGCTAGTGGTCCCTCCGACACTGAAGCTTTCTTT.

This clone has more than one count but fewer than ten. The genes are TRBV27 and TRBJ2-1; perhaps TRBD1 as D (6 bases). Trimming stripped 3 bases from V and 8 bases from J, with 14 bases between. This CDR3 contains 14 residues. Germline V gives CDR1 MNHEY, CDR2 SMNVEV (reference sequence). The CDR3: CASSFRGKVDEQFF. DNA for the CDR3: TGTGCCAGCAGTTTCAGGGGAAAGGTCGATGAGCAGTTCTTC.